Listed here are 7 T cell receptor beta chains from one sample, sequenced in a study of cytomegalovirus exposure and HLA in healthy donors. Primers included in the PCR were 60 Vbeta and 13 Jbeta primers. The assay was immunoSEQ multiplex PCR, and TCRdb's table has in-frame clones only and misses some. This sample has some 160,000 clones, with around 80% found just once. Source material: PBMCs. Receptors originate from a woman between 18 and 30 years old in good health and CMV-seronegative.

The CDR3 here is CAISNRNQPQHF. The CDR3 DNA reads TGTGCCATCAGTAACAGGAATCAGCCCCAGCATTTT. V gene TRBV10-3 combines with J gene TRBJ1-5, with D perhaps matching TRBD1 (5 bases). The CDR3 loop spans 12 amino acids. CDR1 is ENHRY and CDR2 is SYGVKD in the germline V gene. Trimming left V 5 bases short and J 4 bases short, with 6 bases between.

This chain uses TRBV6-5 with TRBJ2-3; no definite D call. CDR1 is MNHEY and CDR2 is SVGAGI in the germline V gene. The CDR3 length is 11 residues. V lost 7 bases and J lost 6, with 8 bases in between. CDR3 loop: CASTYWDTQYF. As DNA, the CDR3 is TGTGCCAGCACCTATTGGGATACGCAGTATTTT.

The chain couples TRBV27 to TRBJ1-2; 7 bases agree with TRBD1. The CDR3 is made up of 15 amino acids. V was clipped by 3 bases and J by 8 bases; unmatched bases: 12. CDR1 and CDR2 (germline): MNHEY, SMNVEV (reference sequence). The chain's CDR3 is CASSFNRGEGGGYTF. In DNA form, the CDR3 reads TGTGCCAGCAGTTTCAACAGGGGAGAGGGCGGGGGCTACACCTTC.

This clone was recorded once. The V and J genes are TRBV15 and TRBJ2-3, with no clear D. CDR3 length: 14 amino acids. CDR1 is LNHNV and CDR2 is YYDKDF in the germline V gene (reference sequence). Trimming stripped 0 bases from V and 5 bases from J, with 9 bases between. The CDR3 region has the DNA TGTGCCACCAGCAGAGATCCCTCTAGAGATACGCAGTATTTT. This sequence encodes CATSRDPSRDTQYF.

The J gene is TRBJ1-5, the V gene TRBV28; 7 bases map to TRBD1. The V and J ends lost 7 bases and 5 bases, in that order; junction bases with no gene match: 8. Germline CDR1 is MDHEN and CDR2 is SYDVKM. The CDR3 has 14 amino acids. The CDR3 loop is CASNLGQVYQPQHF. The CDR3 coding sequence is TGTGCCAGCAACCTTGGACAGGTCTATCAGCCCCAGCATTTT.

The CDR3 loop reads CASKRAGEGYYEQYF. CDR3 in DNA: TGTGCCAGCAAACGTGCGGGGGAAGGGTATTACGAGCAGTACTTC. The chain employs TRBV28 and TRBJ2-5; TRBD2 agrees at 7 bases. TRBJ2-7 matches the DNA end more closely, so the J call is doubtful. The germline CDR1 and CDR2 sequences are MDHEN and SYDVKM. The CDR3 is 15 residues long.

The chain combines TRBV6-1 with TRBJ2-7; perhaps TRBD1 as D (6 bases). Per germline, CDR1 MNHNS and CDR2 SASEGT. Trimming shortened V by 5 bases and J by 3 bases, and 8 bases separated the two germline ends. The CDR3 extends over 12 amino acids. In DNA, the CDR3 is TGTGCCAGCAGTTTGGACAGCTACGAGCAGTACTTC. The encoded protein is CASSLDSYEQYF.